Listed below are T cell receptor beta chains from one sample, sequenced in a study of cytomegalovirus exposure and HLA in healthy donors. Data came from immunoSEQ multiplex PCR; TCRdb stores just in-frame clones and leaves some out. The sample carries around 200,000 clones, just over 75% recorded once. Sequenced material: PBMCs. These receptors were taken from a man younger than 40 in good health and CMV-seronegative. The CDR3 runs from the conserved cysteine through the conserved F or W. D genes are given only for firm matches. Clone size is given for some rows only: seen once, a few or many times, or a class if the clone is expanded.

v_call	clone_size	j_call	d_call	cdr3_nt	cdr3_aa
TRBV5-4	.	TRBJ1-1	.	TGTGCCAGCAGGACAGAATTGGGGAACACTGAAGCTTTCTTT	CASRTELGNTEAFF
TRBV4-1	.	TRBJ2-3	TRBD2	TGCGCCAGCAGCCGGAGGACTAGCGGACCCACAGATACGCAGTATTTT	CASSRRTSGPTDTQYF
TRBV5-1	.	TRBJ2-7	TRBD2	TGCGCCAGCAGGATCGGACTAGGCCCCTACGAGCAGTACTTC	CASRIGLGPYEQYF
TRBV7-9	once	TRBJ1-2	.	TGTGCCAGCAGCGTACAGGGTCCCTATGGCTACACCTTC	CASSVQGPYGYTF
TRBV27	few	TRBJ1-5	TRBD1	TGTGCCAGCAGGAACAGACAGGGGGCGAATCAGCCCCAGCATTTT	CASRNRQGANQPQHF
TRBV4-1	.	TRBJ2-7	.	TGCGCCAGCAGCCAAGGTACAGGGTCGGCAGCCTACGAGCAGTACTTC	CASSQGTGSAAYEQYF
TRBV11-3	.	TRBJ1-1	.	TGTGCCAGCAGCTCAGGGAACACTGAAGCTTTCTTT	CASSSGNTEAFF
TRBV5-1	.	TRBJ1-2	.	TGCGCCAGCAGCCCGCAGACAGCTCAGACGTATGGCTACACCTTC	CASSPQTAQTYGYTF
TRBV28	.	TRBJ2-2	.	TGTGCCAGCAGCCCCGGTTGGGCGGGCACCGGGGAGCTGTTTTTT	CASSPGWAGTGELFF
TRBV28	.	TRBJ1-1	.	TGTGCCAGCACATCCGGTTTGAACACTGAAGCTTTCTTT	CASTSGLNTEAFF
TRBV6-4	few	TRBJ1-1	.	TGTGCCAGCAGTGACTCCGGGAACACTGAAGCTTTCTTT	CASSDSGNTEAFF
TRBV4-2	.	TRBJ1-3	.	TGTGCCAGCAGCCAAGATCTGGGGGCAGGTGGAAACACCATATATTTT	CASSQDLGAGGNTIYF